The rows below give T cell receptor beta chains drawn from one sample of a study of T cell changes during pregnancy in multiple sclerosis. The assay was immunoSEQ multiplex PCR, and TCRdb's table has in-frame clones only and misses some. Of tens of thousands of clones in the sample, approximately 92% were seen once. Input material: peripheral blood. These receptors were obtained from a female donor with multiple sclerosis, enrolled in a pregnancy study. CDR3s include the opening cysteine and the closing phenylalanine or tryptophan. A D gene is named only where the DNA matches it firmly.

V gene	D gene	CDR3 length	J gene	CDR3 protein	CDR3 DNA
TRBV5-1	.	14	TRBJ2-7	CASSLSQGFYEQYF	TGCGCCAGCAGCTTGTCACAGGGATTCTACGAGCAGTACTTC
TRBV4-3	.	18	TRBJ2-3	CASSQGVSGPQTRDTQYF	TGCGCCAGCAGCCAAGGAGTCTCCGGGCCACAGACTCGGGATACGCAGTATTTT
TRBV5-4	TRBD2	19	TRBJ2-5	CASSRSNGGLAGSFETQYF	TGTGCCAGCAGCCGCTCGAACGGAGGACTAGCGGGATCATTCGAGACCCAGTACTTC
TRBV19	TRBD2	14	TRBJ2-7	CASSSSGMTYEQYF	TGTGCCAGTAGTAGTAGCGGGATGACCTACGAGCAGTACTTC
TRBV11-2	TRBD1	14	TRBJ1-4	CASSVGQGSEKLFF	TGTGCCAGCAGCGTGGGACAGGGAAGCGAAAAACTGTTTTTT
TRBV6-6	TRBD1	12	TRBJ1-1	CASTLGGSEAFF	TGTGCCAGCACCCTAGGGGGCTCTGAAGCTTTCTTT
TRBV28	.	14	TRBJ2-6	CASSRHSGANVLTF	TGTGCCAGCAGTAGACATTCTGGGGCCAACGTCCTGACTTTC
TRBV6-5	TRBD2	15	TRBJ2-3	CASTRNGGGTDTQYF	TGTGCCAGCACAAGAAACGGGGGGGGTACAGATACGCAGTATTTT
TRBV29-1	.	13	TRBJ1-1	CSVGAGQNTEAFF	TGCAGCGTTGGTGCAGGACAGAACACTGAAGCTTTCTTT
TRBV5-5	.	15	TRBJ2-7	CASSPPGHGNYEQYF	TGTGCCAGCAGCCCCCCAGGACACGGAAACTACGAGCAGTACTTC
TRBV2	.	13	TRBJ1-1	CASSKGSNTEAFF	TGTGCCAGCAGTAAGGGGTCGAACACTGAAGCTTTCTTT
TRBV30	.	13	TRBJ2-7	CAWSLTRLYEQYF	TGTGCCTGGAGTCTCACCCGACTCTACGAGCAGTACTTC
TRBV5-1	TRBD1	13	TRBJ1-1	CASSLQGATEAFF	TGCGCCAGCAGCTTGCAGGGGGCAACTGAAGCTTTCTTT
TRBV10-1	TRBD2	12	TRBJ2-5	CASSSGGETQYF	TGCGCCAGCAGTAGCGGGGGGGAGACCCAGTACTTC
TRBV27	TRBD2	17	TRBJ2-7	CASSLDHLAGGPYEQYF	TGTGCCAGCAGTTTAGACCATCTAGCGGGAGGTCCCTACGAGCAGTACTTC
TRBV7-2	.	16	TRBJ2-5	CASSLGGHRAGETQYF	TGTGCCAGCAGCTTAGGGGGCCACAGGGCTGGCGAGACCCAGTACTTC
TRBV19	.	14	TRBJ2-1	CASSPLDRGDEQFF	TGTGCCAGTAGTCCCTTGGACCGGGGCGATGAGCAGTTCTTC
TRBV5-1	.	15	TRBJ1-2	CASSLAAGLGYGYTF	TGCGCCAGCAGCTTGGCCGCTGGGCTAGGTTATGGCTACACCTTC
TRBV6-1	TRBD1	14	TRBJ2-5	CASTIGQGEETQYF	TGTGCCAGCACTATAGGACAGGGGGAAGAGACCCAGTACTTC
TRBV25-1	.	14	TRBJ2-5	CASSEFEGRETQYF	TGTGCCAGCAGTGAATTTGAAGGGAGAGAGACCCAGTACTTC
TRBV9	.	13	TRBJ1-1	CASTDDRGTEAFF	TGTGCCAGCACAGACGATAGGGGCACTGAAGCTTTCTTT
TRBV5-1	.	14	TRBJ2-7	CASSERHNSYEQYF	TGCGCCAGCAGCGAACGACACAACTCCTACGAGCAGTACTTC
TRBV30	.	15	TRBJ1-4	CAWSVRWGPNEKLFF	TGTGCCTGGAGTGTAAGGTGGGGACCTAATGAAAAACTGTTTTTT
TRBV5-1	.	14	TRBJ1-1	CASSLVRGNTEAFF	TGCGCCAGCAGCTTGGTAAGGGGAAACACTGAAGCTTTCTTT
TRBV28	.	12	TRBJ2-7	CASRGDNYEQYF	TGTGCCAGCAGGGGGGACAACTACGAGCAGTACTTC
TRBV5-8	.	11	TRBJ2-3	CASSTRDRRYF	TGTGCCAGCAGCACCCGGGACCGGCGGTATTTT
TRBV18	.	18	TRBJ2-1	CASSPPLQSGISYNEQFF	TGTGCCAGCTCACCACCTCTCCAGAGCGGCATCTCCTACAATGAGCAGTTCTTC
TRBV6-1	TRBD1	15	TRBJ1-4	CASRERRGGKEKLFF	TGTGCCAGCAGGGAGCGAAGAGGGGGCAAAGAAAAACTGTTTTTT
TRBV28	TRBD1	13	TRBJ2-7	CASKGQGLYEQYF	TGTGCCAGCAAGGGACAGGGGCTCTACGAGCAGTACTTC
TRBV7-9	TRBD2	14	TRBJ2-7	CASSFGREDYEQYF	TGTGCCAGCAGCTTTGGGCGGGAGGACTACGAGCAGTACTTC
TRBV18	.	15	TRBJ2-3	CASSPPEEGTDTQYF	TGTGCCAGCTCACCACCGGAAGAGGGAACAGATACGCAGTATTTT
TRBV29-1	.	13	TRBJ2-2	CSVEQASTGELFF	TGCAGCGTTGAACAGGCATCCACCGGGGAGCTGTTTTTT
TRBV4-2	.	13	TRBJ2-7	CASSPTSQPEQYF	TGTGCCAGCAGCCCGACATCACAACCCGAGCAGTACTTC
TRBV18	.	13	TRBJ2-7	CASSPPSVNEQYF	TGTGCCAGCTCACCACCGAGCGTAAACGAGCAGTACTTC
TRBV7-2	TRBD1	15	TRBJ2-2	CASSLGQGTTGELFF	TGTGCCAGCAGCTTAGGACAGGGGACCACCGGGGAGCTGTTTTTT